This T cell receptor (beta chain) was identified in a study of cytomegalovirus exposure and HLA in healthy donors. General study results and limits: In a later analysis, across HLA loci, associated TCR counts were highest for DRB1, lowest for HLA-C. Being productive about 87% or about 30% of the time was typical of most TCR beta V segments in an earlier analysis.

Everyone who donated was a healthy bone marrow donor. Comments on this clone: Antigen unknown.

Primers included in the PCR were 60 Vbeta and 13 Jbeta primers. Original handling: A later analysis tallied 80 million or so unique TCR beta chains, about 11 million of them shared. Produced via immunoSEQ multiplex PCR; TCRdb's table is partial and in-frame only. That table is the source of V, J and clone size, and D and trimming were worked out from the DNA. The sample lists about 170,000 clones, about 83% occurring once. The germline V gene encodes CDR1 SEHNR and CDR2 FQNEAQ (reference sequence). The CDR3 totals 16 residues. The V gene lost 0 bases and the J gene lost 8 bases, with 19 bases spanning the gap.

This receptor was taken from a girl aged 5-17 years in good health and CMV-seropositive. Source material: PBMCs. V and J are TRBV7-9 and TRBJ1-2; weak D call: TRBD1 (5 bases). The CDR3 nucleotides read TGTGCCAGCAGCTTAGCGGCCCCCAGGGAGGGAAAGGGCTACACCTTC. Protein product: CASSLAAPREGKGYTF.